The 24 T cell receptor beta chains reported below all come from one sample, sequenced in a study of Graves' ophthalmopathy and Graves' hyperthyroidism. Amplification from RNA transcripts yielded the TCR beta CDR3 regions. First-round RT-PCR with HTBI primers preceded a second-round multiplex PCR. TCRdb reanalysed the multiplex PCR reads using MiXCR and keeps one entry per CDR3 protein. The repertoire holds a few hundred thousand distinct CDR3 sequences, roughly 17% seen once, with roughly 2.6% in the top ten. Sequences were obtained from peripheral blood. All receptors derive from an adult woman with stable Graves' hyperthyroidism.

Many counts were recorded for this clonotype. The CDR3 region is CATSRKDNYGYTF. CDR3 bases: TGTGCCACCAGCAGAAAGGATAACTATGGCTACACCTTC. The chain combines TRBV15 with TRBJ1-2, with D unclear. V was trimmed by 2 bases and J by 1 base, leaving 5 bases between them. The CDR3 sequence is 13 residues long. Looked up from germline, CDR1 is LNHNV and CDR2 is YYDKDF (reference sequence).

This clonotype was seen at least ten times. DNA for the CDR3: TGTGCCAGCAGCTTAAGCCCAGCGGGGTGGGCTCTGGGCGACGAGCAGTACTTC. Translation gives CASSLSPAGWALGDEQYF. The chain joins TRBV7-8 to TRBJ2-7; 7 bases match TRBD2. In germline, CDR1 is SGHVS, CDR2 FQNEAQ. Trimming removed 2 bases from V and 5 bases from J; junction bases left unmatched: 18. The CDR3 is made up of 18 amino acids.

Many counts were recorded for this clonotype. V gene TRBV19 combines with J gene TRBJ1-5; no firm D call. Trimming removed 4 bases at V and 4 bases at J, with 11 bases between. The CDR3 has 14 amino acids. CDR1 and CDR2 from the germline V gene are LNHDA and SQIVND (reference sequence). The DNA for the CDR3 is TGTGCCAGTAGTACGGTACTTGGGAATCAGCCCCAGCATTTT. Its translation: CASSTVLGNQPQHF.

At least ten counts were recorded for this clonotype. This chain uses TRBV27 with TRBJ1-5; no clear D. V was cut by 5 bases and J by 3 bases, with 14 bases left in between. Germline CDR1 is MNHEY and CDR2 is SMNVEV (reference sequence). The CDR3 has 15 amino acids. CDR3 loop: CASSPPGRINQPQHF. CDR3 nucleotide sequence: TGTGCCAGCAGTCCCCCCGGCCGGATCAATCAGCCCCAGCATTTT.

The rearrangement links TRBV28 to TRBJ1-1, with 10 bases aligning to TRBD1. The V segment lost 7 bases and the J segment 5 bases; nucleotides outside the gene matches: 7. Germline assignment: CDR1 MDHEN and CDR2 SYDVKM. The CDR3 runs 14 residues. CDR3 nucleotides: TGTGCCAGCATTAGCCGGGACAGGGGTACTGAAGCTTTCTTT. Its protein is CASISRDRGTEAFF.

In this sample, this clonotype turned up many times. The chain carries TRBV6-5 and TRBJ2-4; D is perhaps TRBD2 (6 bases). The germline V gene encodes CDR1 MNHEY and CDR2 SVGAGI. The CDR3 is made up of 16 amino acids. V gave up 8 bases and J gave up 2 bases, with 19 bases separating them. The CDR3 loop is CASALLLGGTKNIQYF. The CDR3 DNA is TGTGCCAGCGCGCTCTTACTTGGGGGGACCAAAAACATTCAGTACTTC.

This clonotype came up a few times. This chain connects TRBV28 to TRBJ2-7; a possible D gene is TRBD1 (7 bases). With 5 bases removed from V and 0 bases from J, the gap between germline ends came to 17 bases. The CDR3 totals 16 residues. Germline-derived CDR1 and CDR2 are MDHEN and SYDVKM. The DNA for the CDR3 is TGTGCCAGCAGTCGCATACAGGGGACTTACTCCTACGAGCAGTACTTC. Amino acid sequence: CASSRIQGTYSYEQYF.

This clonotype has at least ten counts. The gene calls are TRBV7-3 and TRBJ2-5; D not resolved. V was shortened by 8 bases and J by 5 bases, with 15 bases between the two germline ends. The germline gives CDR1 SGHTA, CDR2 FQGTGA. The CDR3 consists of 13 residues. CDR3 protein: CASGGSESETQYF. The CDR3 DNA reads TGTGCCAGCGGTGGGTCGGAAAGTGAGACCCAGTACTTC. The variable domain in full, completed from reference TRBV7-3 and TRBJ2-5, reads GAGVSQTPSNKVTEKGKYVELRCDPISGHTALYWYRQSLGQGPEFLIYFQGTGAADDSGLPNDRFFAVRPEGSVSTLKIQRTERGDSAVYLCASGGSESETQYFGPGTRLLVL.

This clonotype occurred many times. The chain is built from TRBV10-3 and TRBJ2-5; 7 bases fit TRBD1. The length of the CDR3 is 14 residues. With 3 bases clipped from V and 5 bases from J, the junction kept 6 bases outside the gene matches. Germline CDR1 is ENHRY and CDR2 is SYGVKD. This CDR3 reads CAISDTGAKETQYF. For the CDR3, the DNA is TGTGCCATCAGTGATACAGGGGCGAAGGAGACCCAGTACTTC.

The J gene is TRBJ2-7, the V gene TRBV6-5; 8 nucleotides agree with TRBD2. The CDR3 has 15 amino acids. Germline V gene lookup returns CDR1 MNHEY and CDR2 SVGAGI. The V and J ends lost 0 bases and 3 bases, in that order; junction bases with no gene match: 4. CDR3 region: CASSYSFGRDYEQYF. The CDR3, as DNA: TGTGCCAGCAGTTACTCGTTCGGGAGGGACTACGAGCAGTACTTC.

This clonotype occurred many times. The genes are TRBV6-5 and TRBJ1-1, with D unclear. The germline V gene encodes CDR1 MNHEY and CDR2 SVGAGI. V dropped 2 bases and J dropped 3 bases, with 16 bases sitting between them. This CDR3 region has 16 residues. The CDR3 nucleotides are TGTGCCAGCAGTTACCCCTGGGATCGGAGCCACACTGAAGCTTTCTTT. It specifies CASSYPWDRSHTEAFF.

The chain recombines TRBV4-1 with TRBJ1-2, with 9 bases aligning to TRBD1. J was trimmed by 4 bases and V by 3 bases; bases with no gene match: 9. CDR1 is MGHRA, CDR2 YSYEKL, per germline. The CDR3 extends over 16 amino acids. The CDR3 region is CASSQTPGQGSYGYTF. CDR3 sequence (DNA): TGCGCCAGCAGCCAGACCCCGGGACAGGGCTCCTATGGCTACACCTTC.

This clonotype was recorded many times. This chain connects TRBV20-1 to TRBJ2-5; maybe TRBD2 (6 bases). The CDR3 extends over 12 amino acids. CDR1 is DFQATT, CDR2 SNEGSKA, per germline (reference sequence). Trimming took 6 bases from V and 1 from J, leaving 9 bases between them. Written as DNA, the CDR3 is TGCAGTGCCGAAGCGGGCCAAGAGACCCAGTACTTC. Translated, it gives CSAEAGQETQYF.

This clonotype has more than one count but fewer than ten. This could be a read error, since a much larger clone is one nucleotide away. The chain carries TRBV7-2 and TRBJ1-1; the D is unclear. The CDR3 sequence is 14 residues long. Germline assignment: CDR1 SGHTA and CDR2 FQGNSA. For the CDR3, the DNA is TGTGCCAGCAGCTTATCACTGCTGAACACTGAAGCTTGCTTT. This sequence encodes CASSLSLLNTEACF.

This clonotype appeared many times. V usage is TRBV7-2 and J usage is TRBJ2-6; D uncertain. V was cut by 5 bases and J by 0 bases, with 11 bases left in between. Germline V gene data show CDR1 as SGHTA and CDR2 as FQGNSA. The CDR3 contains 16 residues. Here the CDR3 DNA reads TGTGCCAGCAGCATCTCGATTAACTCTGGGGCCAACGTCCTGACTTTC. It is translated as CASSISINSGANVLTF. Drawing the rest from reference TRBV7-2 and TRBJ2-6, the complete variable domain is GAGVSQSPSNKVTEKGKDVELRCDPISGHTALYWYRQSLGQGLEFLIYFQGNSAPDKSGLPSDRFSAERTGGSVSTLTIQRTQQEDSAVYLCASSISINSGANVLTFGAGSRLTVL.

This clonotype has only one observation. This rearrangement joins TRBV28 to TRBJ2-7; D not certain. The germline gives CDR1 MDHEN, CDR2 SYDVKM. The CDR3 sequence is 8 residues long. V lost 5 bases and J 11 bases, leaving 4 bases between the germline ends. CDR3: CASSQKYF. As DNA, the CDR3 is TGTGCCAGCAGTCAGAAGTACTTC.

This clonotype was counted at least ten times. The chain combines TRBV12-3 or TRBV12-4 with TRBJ2-5, with a tentative D call TRBD2 (6 bases). There are 13 residues in the CDR3. V gave up 6 bases and J gave up 3 bases, with 11 bases separating them. The CDR3 DNA follows: TGTGCCAGCAGCAGCGGGCCCGAAGAGACCCAGTACTTC. This sequence encodes CASSSGPEETQYF.

This clonotype has at least ten counts. The junction shows a germline mismatch at one end, possibly a read error. V is TRBV11-2 and J is TRBJ2-7; the D gene is possibly TRBD1 (5 bases). Germline V lookup: CDR1 SGHAT, CDR2 FQNNGV. This CDR3 is built from 15 residues. In DNA, the CDR3 is TGTGCCAGCGGCTTAGGTCAGGGCAACTCCTACGAGCAGTACTTC. Amino acids: CASGLGQGNSYEQYF.

This clonotype appeared a few times. The genes are TRBV20-1 and TRBJ2-7, with D possibly called TRBD1 or TRBD2 (5 bases each). The CDR3 loop spans 13 amino acids. V lost 6 bases to trimming and J lost 5 bases, with 17 bases between them. Per germline, CDR1 DFQATT and CDR2 SNEGSKA (reference sequence). The CDR3 loop is CSATGPPRNEQYF. Written as DNA, the CDR3 is TGCAGTGCAACGGGACCGCCGCGGAACGAGCAGTACTTC.

Many counts were recorded for this clonotype. The rearrangement uses TRBV13 and TRBJ2-7; 11 bases match TRBD2. The CDR3 is 17 amino acids. V was pared by 4 bases and J by 0 bases, with 8 bases of the junction left unmatched. Germline loops: CDR1 PRHDT, CDR2 FYEKMQ (reference sequence). CDR3 in DNA: TGTGCCAGCAGCTACCGCCGGCTAGCGGGAGGCTCCTACGAGCAGTACTTC. Translation: CASSYRRLAGGSYEQYF.

The chain couples TRBV27 to TRBJ2-6; D gene unclear. Trimming took off 4 bases at V and 0 bases at J, with 16 bases between the two ends. This CDR3 region has 18 residues. The germline V gene encodes CDR1 MNHEY and CDR2 SMNVEV (reference sequence). The CDR3 bases are TGTGCCAGCAGTTCTGGCAAGACTTGGGGCTCTGGGGCCAACGTCCTGACTTTC. It encodes CASSSGKTWGSGANVLTF. Full variable domain (outside the CDR3, taken from reference TRBV27 and TRBJ2-6): EAQVTQNPRYLITVTGKKLTVTCSQNMNHEYMSWYRQDPGLGLRQIYYSMNVEVTDKGDVPEGYKVSRKEKRNFPLILESPSPNQTSLYFCASSSGKTWGSGANVLTFGAGSRLTVL.

For this clonotype: It may be a read error: a sequence one base away is much more abundant. This chain links TRBV13 with TRBJ2-2, with a tentative D call TRBD2 (7 bases). CDR1 PRHDT and CDR2 FYEKMQ come from the germline V gene (reference sequence). The CDR3 totals 16 residues. In DNA, the CDR3 is TGTGCCAGCAGCCCCAGGGGAGGGGAGGACACCGGGGAGCTGTGTTTT. Residues: CASSPRGGEDTGELCF. Full variable domain (outside the CDR3, taken from reference TRBV13 and TRBJ2-2): AAGVIQSPRHLIKEKRETATLKCYPIPRHDTVYWYQQGPGQDPQFLISFYEKMQSDKGSIPDRFSAQQFSDYHSELNMSSLELGDSALYFCASSPRGGEDTGELCFGEGSRLTVL.

V gene TRBV19 combines with J gene TRBJ2-7; D uncertain. Germline loops: CDR1 LNHDA, CDR2 SQIVND (reference sequence). The CDR3 covers 13 residues. The V and J ends lost 3 bases and 5 bases respectively, with 11 bases between them. CDR3: CASSIATRNEQYF. The CDR3 region has the DNA TGTGCCAGTAGTATCGCGACACGAAACGAGCAGTACTTC.

This clonotype came up many times. V and J are TRBV27 and TRBJ2-4, with a weak D call TRBD2 (5 bases). The CDR3 contains 14 residues. Trimming removed 7 bases from V and 6 bases from J, with 16 bases in between. Per the germline V gene, CDR1 is MNHEY and CDR2 is SMNVEV (reference sequence). CDR3 sequence reads: CASKPRGVLNIQYF. CDR3 nucleotides: TGTGCCAGCAAACCTCGGGGAGTCCTAAACATTCAGTACTTC.